This entry describes one T cell receptor beta chain. Profiled with immunoSEQ multiplex PCR; TCRdb holds only in-frame clones, not every one. The sample gives under 100,000 clones, around 86% of which show up once; about 3.4% is in the top ten. Germline V CDR1 and CDR2: SGHKS, YYEKEE (reference sequence). Trimming stripped 3 bases from V and 4 bases from J, with 17 bases between. This CDR3 is 16 amino acids long. The entry originates in a study of blood T cell repertoires in COVID-19. V gene TRBV5-5 combines with J gene TRBJ1-5, with a tentative D call TRBD1 (6 bases). This TCR derives from a woman aged 70-85 years with acute or convalescent COVID-19. The specimen was peripheral blood. The CDR3 sequence is CASSYRAGESNQPQHF. In DNA form, the CDR3 reads TGTGCCAGCAGCTATAGGGCAGGGGAATCAAATCAGCCCCAGCATTTT.